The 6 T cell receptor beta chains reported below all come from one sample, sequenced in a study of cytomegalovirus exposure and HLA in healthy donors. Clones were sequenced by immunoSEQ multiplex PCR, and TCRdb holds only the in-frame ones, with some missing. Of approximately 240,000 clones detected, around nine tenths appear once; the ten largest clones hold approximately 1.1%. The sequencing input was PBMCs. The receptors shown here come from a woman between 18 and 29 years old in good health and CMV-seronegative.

CDR3 protein: CASRQDRTEAFF. CDR3 in DNA: TGTGCCAGCAGACAGGACCGCACTGAAGCTTTCTTT. The chain recombines TRBV6-5 with TRBJ1-1, with D possibly being TRBD1 (5 bases). The CDR3 consists of 12 residues. In germline, CDR1 is MNHEY, CDR2 SVGAGI. V lost 6 bases, J lost 4 bases, and 9 bases lay in between.

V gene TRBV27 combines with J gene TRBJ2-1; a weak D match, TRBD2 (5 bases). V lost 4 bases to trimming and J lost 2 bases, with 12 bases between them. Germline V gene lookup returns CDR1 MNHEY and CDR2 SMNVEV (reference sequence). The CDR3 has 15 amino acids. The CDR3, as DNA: TGTGCCAGCAGTTATACAGCGGATACCTACAATGAGCAGTTCTTC. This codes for CASSYTADTYNEQFF.

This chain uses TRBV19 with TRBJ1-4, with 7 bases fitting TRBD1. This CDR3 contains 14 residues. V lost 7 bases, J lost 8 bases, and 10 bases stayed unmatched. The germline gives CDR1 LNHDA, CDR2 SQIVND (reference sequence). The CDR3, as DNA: TGTGCCAGTACCGATGACAGGGTTGGAGAAAAACTGTTTTTT. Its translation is CASTDDRVGEKLFF.

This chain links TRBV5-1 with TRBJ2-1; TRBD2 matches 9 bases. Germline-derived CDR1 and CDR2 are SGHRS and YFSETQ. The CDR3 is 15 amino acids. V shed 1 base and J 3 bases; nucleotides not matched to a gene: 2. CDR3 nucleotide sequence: TGCGCCAGCAGCTTGTCTAGCGGGGACTACAATGAGCAGTTCTTC. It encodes CASSLSSGDYNEQFF.

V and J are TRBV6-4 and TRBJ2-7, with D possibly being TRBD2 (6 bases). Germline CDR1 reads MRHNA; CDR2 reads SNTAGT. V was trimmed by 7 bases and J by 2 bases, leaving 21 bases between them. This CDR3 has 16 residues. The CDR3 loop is CASKKSGLPPAYEQYF. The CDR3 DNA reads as TGTGCCAGCAAGAAATCGGGACTCCCGCCCGCCTACGAGCAGTACTTC.

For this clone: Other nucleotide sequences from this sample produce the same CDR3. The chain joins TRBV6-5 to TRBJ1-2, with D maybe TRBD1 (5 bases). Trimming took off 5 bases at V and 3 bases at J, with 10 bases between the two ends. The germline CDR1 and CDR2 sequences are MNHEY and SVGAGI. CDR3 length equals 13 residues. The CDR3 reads CASSRDRDYGYTF. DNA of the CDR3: TGTGCCAGCAGTCGAGACAGAGACTATGGCTACACCTTC.